Presented here are 4 T cell receptor beta chains from one specimen sequenced in a study of beta chain features in type 1 diabetes. As every portion of the isolated RNA was reverse transcribed, the sequencing read expressed TCRB transcripts. Sequencing was performed with immunoSEQ multiplex PCR; in TCRdb, only in-frame clones are kept and a portion is missing. The table records hundreds of thousands of clones, about a sixth of them present only once. Sequencing used naive CD4+ T cells from blood. The receptors were gathered from a woman aged 18-35 years in good health.

This clone was detected only a few times. CDR3 DNA: TGTGCCAGCAGCTTGGCTACAGGGTGGGATCAGCCCCAGCATTTT. Translated, it gives CASSLATGWDQPQHF. This rearrangement joins TRBV7-2 to TRBJ1-5, with D possibly being TRBD1 (6 bases). This CDR3 has 15 residues. Trimming took off 3 bases at V and 5 bases at J, with 14 bases between the two ends. The germline gives CDR1 SGHTA, CDR2 FQGNSA.

Only a few counts were recorded for this clone. The gene calls are TRBV14 and TRBJ2-7, with D perhaps given as TRBD1 or TRBD2 (5 bases each). The CDR3 runs to 19 residues. CDR1 and CDR2 (germline): SGHDN, FVKESK. Trimming pared 1 base from V and 0 bases from J, leaving 22 bases between. CDR3 residues: CASSQAKFPGAASSYEQYF. CDR3 DNA: TGTGCCAGCAGCCAAGCCAAATTTCCCGGGGCGGCTAGCTCCTACGAGCAGTACTTC.

This clone was observed a few times. This chain uses TRBV14 with TRBJ2-3; 12 bases map to TRBD2. V lost 4 bases and J lost 6; bases outside the gene matches: 11. The CDR3 runs 17 residues. From germline, CDR1 is SGHDN and CDR2 FVKESK. The CDR3, as DNA: TGTGCCAGCAGCCTCGGACTAGCGGGACACAACCGGGATACGCAGTATTTT. Protein sequence: CASSLGLAGHNRDTQYF.

This clone was counted only a few times. This specimen includes other DNA sequences encoding the same CDR3. The V gene is TRBV15, the J gene TRBJ2-5; D uncertain. The V end was cut by 1 base, the J end by 5 bases, with 8 bases between. This CDR3 contains 13 residues. The V gene's germline CDR1 is LNHNV and CDR2 YYDKDF (reference sequence). The CDR3, as DNA: TGTGCCACCAGCAGAGCTCCTGGGGAGACCCAGTACTTC. This gives the protein CATSRAPGETQYF. The full variable domain, its missing parts supplied by reference TRBV15 and TRBJ2-5, is DAMVIQNPRYQVTQFGKPVTLSCSQTLNHNVMYWYQQKSSQAPKLLFHYYDKDFNNEADTPDNFQSRRPNTSFCFLDIRSPGLGDTAMYLCATSRAPGETQYFGPGTRLLVL.